The 3 T cell receptor beta chains below come from one sample, sequenced in a study of T cell clonality in common variable immunodeficiency. Measured with immunoSEQ multiplex PCR; TCRdb has only the in-frame clones, and not every one. This sample includes about 7,000 clones with no singletons; its ten biggest clones take up 20% to 25%. No antigen is known for these receptors. The study, taken as a whole, reports: Fewer deletions and N-nucleotide insertions were reportedly seen in common variable immunodeficiency TCR beta sequences.

The specimen was peripheral blood mononuclear cells. These receptors came from a human donor with common variable immunodeficiency.

This clone was observed many times. The sequence runs out 3 residues before the end of the CDR3; the remainder is reconstructed from the germline J gene. The chain uses TRBV11-3 and TRBJ2-7, with a tentative D call TRBD2 (7 bases). Looked up from germline, CDR1 is SGHNT and CDR2 is YENEEA. V lost 2 bases and J lost 2, with 13 bases in between. This CDR3 has 15 residues. CDR3 loop: CASSLNQGTTYEQYF. CDR3 bases read: TGTGCCAGCAGCTTAAACCAGGGGACTACCTACGAG.

This clone was observed at least ten times. The part of the CDR3 DNA that was read is TGTGCCAGCAGTGACAGGGGGCAGAACTATGGC. Translating it yields CASSDRGQNYG. The CDR3, in full, reads CASSDRGQNYGYTF. The J gene is TRBJ1-2, the V gene TRBV2; 8 bases fit TRBD1. Read sequence stops 3 residues before the CDR3 end, and the germline J gene provides the missing end. CDR1 and CDR2 from the germline V gene are SNHLY and FYNNEI. The V segment lost 3 bases and the J segment 2 bases; nucleotides outside the gene matches: 2. The CDR3 spans 14 residues.

By proportion, this clone is medium-sized. The read ends 3 residues before the CDR3 terminus; that terminus is restored from the germline J gene. The rearrangement uses TRBV30 and TRBJ1-4; TRBD1 is a possible D gene (6 bases). V was cut by 6 bases and J by 1 base, with 9 bases left in between. The V gene's germline CDR1 is GTSNPN and CDR2 SVGIG (reference sequence). This CDR3 has 13 residues. This CDR3 is CACWTETNEKLFF. The sequenced part of the CDR3 DNA is TGTGCCTGCTGGACAGAAACTAATGAAAAA.